Listed below are T cell receptor beta chains from one sample, sequenced in a study of blood T cell repertoires in COVID-19. Sequencing used immunoSEQ multiplex PCR; TCRdb keeps in-frame clones, though not all of them. The top ten hold roughly 4.1% of the sample, which has 110,000 or so clones, approximately 80% seen once. Material: peripheral blood. The receptors shown here come from a woman in her seventies with acute or convalescent COVID-19. CDR3s include the opening cysteine and the closing phenylalanine or tryptophan. Fields, in order: V gene, J gene, D gene, clone size, CDR3 protein, CDR3 DNA. The D gene is left open where the match is weak. For some rows the clone size is stated as once, few or many, or as a class when expanded; others skip it.

v_gene: TRBV6-6; j_gene: TRBJ2-7; d_gene: TRBD2; abundance: -; CDR3aa: CASSYSGVAGEQYF; CDR3nt: TGTGCCAGCAGTTACTCAGGGGTAGCGGGCGAGCAGTACTTC
v_gene: TRBV4-1; j_gene: TRBJ1-5; d_gene: -; abundance: -; CDR3aa: CASSHPQGNQPQHF; CDR3nt: TGCGCCAGCAGCCATCCTCAGGGGAATCAGCCCCAGCATTTT
v_gene: TRBV29-1; j_gene: TRBJ2-2; d_gene: -; abundance: -; CDR3aa: CSVRRGQTGELFF; CDR3nt: TGCAGCGTTCGGAGGGGGCAAACCGGGGAGCTGTTTTTT
v_gene: TRBV24-1; j_gene: TRBJ2-1; d_gene: -; abundance: -; CDR3aa: CATSDLNSYNEQFF; CDR3nt: TGTGCCACCAGTGACCTTAACTCCTACAATGAGCAGTTCTTC
v_gene: TRBV4-1; j_gene: TRBJ2-7; d_gene: -; abundance: -; CDR3aa: CASSPRAHEQYF; CDR3nt: TGCGCCAGCAGCCCCAGGGCCCACGAGCAGTACTTC
v_gene: TRBV7-9; j_gene: TRBJ1-2; d_gene: TRBD1; abundance: -; CDR3aa: CASSLQGARDGYTF; CDR3nt: TGTGCCAGCAGCTTACAGGGGGCGCGGGATGGCTACACCTTC
v_gene: TRBV28; j_gene: TRBJ1-4; d_gene: -; abundance: -; CDR3aa: CASSIRGASEKLFF; CDR3nt: TGTGCCAGCAGCATCCGGGGGGCGAGTGAAAAACTGTTTTTT
v_gene: TRBV29-1; j_gene: TRBJ1-2; d_gene: -; abundance: -; CDR3aa: CSVEDGLGYGYTF; CDR3nt: TGCAGCGTTGAGGATGGGCTCGGCTATGGCTACACCTTC
v_gene: TRBV12-3/TRBV12-4; j_gene: TRBJ2-5; d_gene: TRBD1; abundance: -; CDR3aa: CASSLEGAKTQYF; CDR3nt: TGTGCCAGCAGTTTAGAGGGGGCGAAGACCCAGTACTTC
v_gene: TRBV6-2/TRBV6-3; j_gene: TRBJ2-3; d_gene: TRBD1; abundance: -; CDR3aa: CASSYRSGQGLLGDTQYF; CDR3nt: TGTGCCAGCAGTTACAGGTCAGGACAGGGTCTTTTGGGCGATACGCAGTATTTT
v_gene: TRBV6-2/TRBV6-3; j_gene: TRBJ2-6; d_gene: -; abundance: -; CDR3aa: CASSYFPRASSGANVLTF; CDR3nt: TGTGCCAGCAGTTACTTCCCCAGGGCTAGCTCTGGGGCCAACGTCCTGACTTTC
v_gene: TRBV5-1; j_gene: TRBJ2-4; d_gene: -; abundance: -; CDR3aa: CASSLDLAKNIQYF; CDR3nt: TGCGCCAGCAGCTTGGATCTAGCCAAAAACATTCAGTACTTC
v_gene: TRBV7-8; j_gene: TRBJ2-3; d_gene: TRBD2; abundance: once; CDR3aa: CASLPTFGGGTDTQYF; CDR3nt: TGTGCCAGCCTACCCACCTTCGGGGGGGGGACAGATACGCAGTATTTT
v_gene: TRBV28; j_gene: TRBJ2-5; d_gene: -; abundance: -; CDR3aa: CASSLWGRGNMEKRHQETQYF; CDR3nt: TGTGCCAGCAGTTTATGGGGTAGAGGGAACATGGAGAAAAGGCACCAAGAGACCCAGTACTTC
v_gene: TRBV28; j_gene: TRBJ2-7; d_gene: TRBD2; abundance: -; CDR3aa: CASSGRGGSYEQYF; CDR3nt: TGTGCCAGCAGTGGGCGGGGGGGCTCCTACGAGCAGTACTTC
v_gene: TRBV18; j_gene: TRBJ1-5; d_gene: -; abundance: -; CDR3aa: CASSPAGGRRGNQPQHF; CDR3nt: TGTGCCAGCTCCCCCGCGGGGGGACGACGCGGCAATCAGCCCCAGCATTTT
v_gene: TRBV6-5; j_gene: TRBJ1-1; d_gene: -; abundance: -; CDR3aa: CATGAGTEAFF; CDR3nt: TGTGCCACAGGGGCCGGCACTGAAGCTTTCTTT
v_gene: TRBV4-1; j_gene: TRBJ1-5; d_gene: -; abundance: -; CDR3aa: CASSQVITANQPQHF; CDR3nt: TGCGCCAGCAGCCAAGTGATCACCGCGAATCAGCCCCAGCATTTT
v_gene: TRBV11-2; j_gene: TRBJ2-2; d_gene: TRBD2; abundance: -; CDR3aa: CASSRISPGLLITGELFF; CDR3nt: TGTGCCAGCAGCCGAATTAGCCCGGGACTACTTATCACCGGGGAGCTGTTTTTT
v_gene: TRBV5-1; j_gene: TRBJ2-1; d_gene: TRBD2; abundance: -; CDR3aa: CASSLGFGRNLPGLDNEQFF; CDR3nt: TGCGCCAGCAGCTTGGGGTTTGGTCGTAATTTACCGGGACTAGACAATGAGCAGTTCTTC
v_gene: TRBV28; j_gene: TRBJ2-2; d_gene: -; abundance: once; CDR3aa: CASSSPFAALLRKNTGELFF; CDR3nt: TGTGCCAGCAGTTCCCCGTTTGCGGCTCTCCTTCGCAAAAACACCGGGGAGCTGTTTTTT
v_gene: TRBV5-1; j_gene: TRBJ1-1; d_gene: -; abundance: -; CDR3aa: CASSLDMYTEAFF; CDR3nt: TGCGCCAGCAGCTTGGACATGTACACTGAAGCTTTCTTT
v_gene: TRBV6-5; j_gene: TRBJ1-1; d_gene: -; abundance: -; CDR3aa: CASSRDPRDTEAFF; CDR3nt: TGTGCCAGCAGTCGAGACCCACGGGACACTGAAGCTTTCTTT
v_gene: TRBV5-1; j_gene: TRBJ1-6; d_gene: TRBD1; abundance: -; CDR3aa: CASSPDRGSSPLHF; CDR3nt: TGCGCCAGCAGCCCGGACAGGGGATCTTCACCCCTCCACTTT
v_gene: TRBV7-2; j_gene: TRBJ1-1; d_gene: -; abundance: -; CDR3aa: CASSSRLGGTEAFF; CDR3nt: TGTGCCAGCAGCTCACGACTCGGAGGCACTGAAGCTTTCTTT
v_gene: TRBV2; j_gene: TRBJ1-6; d_gene: TRBD1; abundance: -; CDR3aa: CASRARQGYNSPLHF; CDR3nt: TGTGCCAGCAGAGCCAGACAGGGGTATAATTCACCCCTCCACTTT
v_gene: TRBV19; j_gene: TRBJ2-3; d_gene: -; abundance: -; CDR3aa: CASALLRGTDTQYF; CDR3nt: TGTGCCAGTGCCCTTCTCAGGGGCACAGATACGCAGTATTTT
v_gene: TRBV28; j_gene: TRBJ2-2; d_gene: TRBD2; abundance: once; CDR3aa: CASRTWGGSTGELFF; CDR3nt: TGTGCCAGCCGTACCTGGGGAGGGTCCACCGGGGAGCTGTTTTTT
v_gene: TRBV15; j_gene: TRBJ2-1; d_gene: -; abundance: few; CDR3aa: CATSRDGAGWAQSSYNEQFF; CDR3nt: TGTGCCACCAGCAGAGATGGGGCGGGATGGGCCCAGAGCTCCTACAATGAGCAGTTCTTC
v_gene: TRBV12-3/TRBV12-4; j_gene: TRBJ1-4; d_gene: -; abundance: -; CDR3aa: CASRGQEREKLFF; CDR3nt: TGTGCCAGCAGGGGGCAAGAAAGAGAAAAACTGTTTTTT
v_gene: TRBV10-3; j_gene: TRBJ1-5; d_gene: TRBD1; abundance: -; CDR3aa: CAIRGQDSNQPQHF; CDR3nt: TGTGCCATCCGAGGACAGGATAGCAATCAGCCCCAGCATTTT